Following are 3 T cell receptor beta chains from one sample sequenced in a study of blood T cell repertoires in COVID-19. The protocol was immunoSEQ multiplex PCR, while the TCRdb copy is restricted to in-frame clones and leaves out a portion. The sample records 380,000 or so clones, more than 75% being singletons. Sequencing was performed on PBMCs or T cells enriched from blood (not recorded which). The receptors were sampled from a woman in her 30s with acute COVID-19.

The chain uses TRBV11-3 and TRBJ2-2, with 10 bases identical to TRBD1. Germline V gives CDR1 SGHNT, CDR2 YENEEA. The CDR3 consists of 17 residues. Trimming removed 1 base from V and 4 bases from J; junction bases left unmatched: 6. Here the CDR3 reads CASSLAPGTGATGELFF. In DNA, the CDR3 is TGTGCCAGCAGCTTAGCCCCCGGGACAGGGGCCACCGGGGAGCTGTTTTTT.

The rearrangement joins TRBV5-1 to TRBJ1-3; D ambiguous. The CDR3 totals 15 residues. From germline, CDR1 is SGHRS and CDR2 YFSETQ. Trimming took off 4 bases at V and 6 bases at J, with 17 bases between the two ends. The CDR3 region is CASSPHGGALNTIYF. In DNA form, the CDR3 reads TGCGCCAGCAGCCCTCACGGAGGCGCGTTAAACACCATATATTTT.

V is TRBV7-2 and J is TRBJ2-7; D perhaps matches TRBD2 (5 bases). V shed 5 bases and J shed 2 bases, with 16 bases lying between them. This CDR3 contains 15 residues. Germline V gene lookup returns CDR1 SGHTA and CDR2 FQGNSA. The CDR3 DNA follows: TGTGCCAGCAGCCCAGCAGGCGGGCCAACCTACGAGCAGTACTTC. Residues: CASSPAGGPTYEQYF.